Following are 13 T cell receptor beta chains from one sample sequenced in a study of Graves' ophthalmopathy and Graves' hyperthyroidism. Investigators amplified TCR beta CDR3 regions from RNA transcripts. RT-PCR with HTBI primers came first, then second-round multiplex PCR. TCRdb passed the multiplex PCR reads through MiXCR, listing each CDR3 protein once. The profile shows 200,000 to 300,000 distinct CDR3 sequences, less than 55% of them singletons. Sequenced: peripheral blood. Receptors originate from an adult man with Graves' ophthalmopathy.

V is TRBV5-1 and J is TRBJ2-3, with D possibly TRBD2 on 6 matching bases. Germline values: CDR1 SGHRS, CDR2 YFSETQ. The V gene lost 4 bases and the J gene lost 6 bases, with 18 bases spanning the gap. The CDR3 runs to 15 residues. CDR3 loop: CASSPPTGASDTQYF. The CDR3 coding sequence is TGCGCCAGCAGCCCCCCAACGGGAGCGTCGGATACGCAGTATTTT. Together with reference TRBV5-1 and TRBJ2-3, the CDR3 gives the full variable domain: KAGVTQTPRYLIKTRGQQVTLSCSPISGHRSVSWYQQTPGQGLQFLFEYFSETQRNKGNFPGRFSGRQFSNSRSEMNVSTLELGDSALYLCASSPPTGASDTQYFGPGTRLTVL.

This clonotype appeared a few times. The V call is TRBV19, the J call TRBJ2-6; D may be TRBD1 (6 bases). Trimming removed 9 bases from V and 2 bases from J, with 14 bases in between. Germline CDR1 and CDR2: LNHDA and SQIVND (reference sequence). This CDR3 comprises 15 residues. The CDR3 region is CASSPRGTGANVLTF. The CDR3, as DNA: TGTGCCAGCAGCCCCAGGGGAACTGGGGCCAACGTCCTGACTTTC.

The chain employs TRBV5-5 and TRBJ2-5, with 9 positions matching TRBD2. CDR1 SGHKS and CDR2 YYEKEE come from the germline V gene (reference sequence). There are 16 residues in the CDR3. Unmatched junction bases numbered 15, after V lost 5 bases and J lost 7 bases. The CDR3, as DNA: TGTGCCAGCAGTTTCCGACTAGCGGCCACCAAGAGGACCCAGTACTTC. This encodes CASSFRLAATKRTQYF.

The rearrangement joins TRBV2 to TRBJ2-7; tentative D call: TRBD1 (6 bases). V was cut by 6 bases and J by 2 bases, with 14 bases left in between. The germline CDR1 and CDR2 sequences are SNHLY and FYNNEI. CDR3 size: 14 residues. The CDR3 bases are TGTGCCAGCAGGAATGTACCAGGGGCCTACGAGCAGTACTTC. Its translation is CASRNVPGAYEQYF.

The V gene is TRBV7-2, the J gene TRBJ1-5; 7 bases fit TRBD1. CDR1 and CDR2 (germline): SGHTA, FQGNSA. The CDR3 runs 13 residues. Losses at the gene ends were 5 bases for V and 4 bases for J; bases not matched to a gene: 2. CDR3 loop: CASSKDRNQPQHF. CDR3 coding DNA: TGTGCCAGCAGCAAGGACAGGAATCAGCCCCAGCATTTT.

This clonotype was seen ten or more times. The CDR3 spells CASMGRRAQSGQHF. Written as DNA, the CDR3 is TGTGCCAGCATGGGGAGGAGGGCACAGTCTGGCCAGCATTTT. This rearrangement joins TRBV2 to TRBJ1-5; no definite D call. Germline V lookup: CDR1 SNHLY, CDR2 FYNNEI. This CDR3 region has 14 residues. The V end lost 7 bases, the J end lost 12 bases, and 22 bases lay between the germline ends.

This chain connects TRBV4-2 to TRBJ2-7, with TRBD1 identical over 8 bases. Losses at the gene ends were 0 bases for V and 6 bases for J; bases not matched to a gene: 10. This CDR3 is built from 16 residues. The germline V gene encodes CDR1 LGHNA and CDR2 YNFKEQ. CDR3 sequence reads: CASSQDLAGQGAEQYF. The CDR3 nucleotides are TGTGCCAGCAGCCAAGATCTTGCAGGACAGGGAGCCGAGCAGTACTTC.

Here the CDR3 reads CASSARGYEQYF. The CDR3 coding sequence is TGCGCCAGCAGTGCCCGAGGCTACGAGCAGTACTTC. The J gene is TRBJ2-7, the V gene TRBV10-2; no reliable D call. The CDR3 is 12 residues long. CDR1 WSHSY and CDR2 SAAADI come from the germline V gene. The ends were cut back, 4 bases at V and 3 bases at J, with 7 bases in the middle.

The gene calls are TRBV20-1 and TRBJ2-2, with D unresolved. The CDR3 runs to 15 residues. Germline assignment: CDR1 DFQATT and CDR2 SNEGSKA (reference sequence). V was pared by 1 base and J by 0 bases, with 9 bases between. Here the CDR3 DNA reads TGCAGTGCTAGAGGAGGCACAGCGAACACCGGGGAGCTGTTTTTT. As protein: CSARGGTANTGELFF.

V gene TRBV9 combines with J gene TRBJ1-1, with unresolved D. Deletions cut 4 bases from V and 7 bases from J, with 8 bases between. Germline V gene data show CDR1 as SGDLS and CDR2 as YYNGEE. This CDR3 region has 11 residues. In DNA, the CDR3 is TGTGCCAGCAGCACTGAGAGTGAAGCTTTCTTT. Translated: CASSTESEAFF.

This chain links TRBV12-3 or TRBV12-4 with TRBJ1-5; tentative D call: TRBD1 (6 bases). The CDR3 loop spans 14 amino acids. Trimming pared 8 bases from V and 6 bases from J, leaving 17 bases between. The CDR3 DNA sequence: TGTGCCAGCGGTGGGGGCTACCAGGGTCAGCCCCAGCATTTT. Amino acids: CASGGGYQGQPQHF.

This clonotype appeared many times. J is TRBJ1-6 and V is TRBV15, with 11 bases that match TRBD1. The CDR3 runs 14 residues. After removal of 3 bases from V and 11 bases from J, the junction contained 3 bases not matched to a gene. Germline CDR1 LNHNV, CDR2 YYDKDF (reference sequence). This chain's CDR3 is CATSRGQGVAPLHF. CDR3 coding DNA: TGTGCCACCAGCAGGGGACAGGGGGTCGCACCCCTCCACTTT. The full variable domain, in which reference TRBV15 and TRBJ1-6 provide the parts outside the CDR3, is DAMVIQNPRYQVTQFGKPVTLSCSQTLNHNVMYWYQQKSSQAPKLLFHYYDKDFNNEADTPDNFQSRRPNTSFCFLDIRSPGLGDTAMYLCATSRGQGVAPLHFGNGTRLTVT.

This clonotype was observed a few times. The chain is built from TRBV19 and TRBJ1-5; 8 bases align to TRBD1. V trimming: 6 bases; J trimming: 6 bases; junction bases outside the gene matches: 4. CDR1 and CDR2 (germline): LNHDA, SQIVND (reference sequence). The CDR3 is 13 amino acids. The CDR3: CASSRDRLQPQHF. In nucleotides, the CDR3 is TGTGCCAGTAGCCGGGACAGGCTTCAGCCCCAGCATTTT. Complete variable domain (other parts from reference TRBV19 and TRBJ1-5): DGGITQSPKYLFRKEGQNVTLSCEQNLNHDAMYWYRQDPGQGLRLIYYSQIVNDFQKGDIAEGYSVSREKKESFPLTVTSAQKNPTAFYLCASSRDRLQPQHFGDGTRLSIL.